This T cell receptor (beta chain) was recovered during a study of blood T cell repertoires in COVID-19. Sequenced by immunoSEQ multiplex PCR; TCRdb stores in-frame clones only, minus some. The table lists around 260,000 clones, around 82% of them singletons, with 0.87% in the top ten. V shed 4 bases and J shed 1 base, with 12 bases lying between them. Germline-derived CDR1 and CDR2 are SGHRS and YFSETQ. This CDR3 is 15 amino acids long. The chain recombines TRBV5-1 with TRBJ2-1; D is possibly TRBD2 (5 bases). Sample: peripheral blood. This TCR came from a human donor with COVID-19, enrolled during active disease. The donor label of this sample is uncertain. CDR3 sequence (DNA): TGCGCCAGCAGCCCTGACGAGGGATCCTACAATGAGCAGTTCTTC. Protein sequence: CASSPDEGSYNEQFF.